Given below is one T cell receptor beta chain in context. The junction departs from the called germline gene at one end, perhaps through a read error. This sample stems from a study of blood T cell repertoires in COVID-19. Study as a whole: The United States, Italy and Spain provided the acute and convalescent COVID-19 samples.

Under the authors' procedure: Estimation of nucleated cell counts relied on the amplification of reference gene primers. Assay: immunoSEQ multiplex PCR; the TCRdb copy retains only in-frame clones and omits some. Clonal size and the V and J genes are those of that table, whereas D and trimming came from the DNA. This sample has around 360,000 clones, with roughly 87% found just once. Participants' own reports of clinical history determined their cohort assignment. Looked up from germline, CDR1 is SGDLS and CDR2 is YYNGEE. The CDR3 runs 14 residues. Sequencing used PBMCs or T cells enriched from blood (not recorded which). V is TRBV9 and J is TRBJ1-5; D possibly corresponds to TRBD1 (5 bases). The receptor's source is a woman under 40 who had recovered from COVID-19. The CDR3 loop is CARSGGGLGQPQHF. The DNA for the CDR3 is TGTGCCCGCAGCGGGGGGGGATTGGGTCAGCCCCAGCATTTT.